This is a list of T cell receptor beta chains from one sample in a study of Ad26.COV2.S vaccination and SARS-CoV-2 variants. Clones were sequenced by immunoSEQ multiplex PCR, and TCRdb holds only the in-frame ones, with some missing. The sample includes about 680,000 clones, 89% of them seen just once. The specimen comprised peripheral blood, sampled in a trial of Ad26.COV2.S vaccine versus placebo. The receptors derive from a person between 18 and 65 years old who received the Ad26.COV2.S COVID-19 vaccine or a placebo. Both conserved end residues are part of each CDR3. The D gene is left open where the match is weak. Part of the rows lack a size; the others show once, few, many or a class for expanded clones.

clone size	CDR3 length	V gene	J gene	D gene	CDR3 protein	CDR3 DNA
NA	14	TRBV7-9	TRBJ1-1	NA	CASSLVAGETEAFF	TGTGCCAGCAGCTTAGTCGCAGGGGAAACTGAAGCTTTCTTT
few	15	TRBV5-1	TRBJ2-6	NA	CASSLSLSGANVLTF	TGCGCCAGCAGCTTGAGTTTATCTGGGGCCAACGTCCTGACTTTC
NA	14	TRBV2	TRBJ1-4	TRBD1	CASSRTGVKEKLFF	TGTGCCAGCAGCAGGACAGGGGTAAAGGAAAAACTGTTTTTT
NA	16	TRBV4-2	TRBJ1-2	TRBD1	CASSQDVDRITYGYTF	TGTGCCAGCAGCCAAGACGTGGACAGGATCACCTATGGCTACACCTTC
NA	13	TRBV7-2	TRBJ2-7	NA	CASSLFLLNEQYF	TGTGCCAGCAGCCTGTTCCTTTTGAACGAGCAGTACTTC
few	13	TRBV30	TRBJ2-3	TRBD2	CASEREGRNTQYF	TGTGCCTCCGAGCGGGAGGGCCGAAATACGCAGTATTTT
NA	13	TRBV2	TRBJ2-7	NA	CASSGGEFYEQYF	TGTGCCAGCAGTGGGGGGGAGTTCTACGAGCAGTACTTC
NA	13	TRBV5-1	TRBJ2-1	NA	CASRPRSDHEQFF	TGCGCCAGCAGACCGCGATCCGACCATGAGCAGTTCTTC
NA	13	TRBV6-5	TRBJ1-5	NA	CASSSPRGGLQHF	TGTGCCAGCAGTTCCCCCAGGGGAGGTCTCCAGCATTTT
NA	14	TRBV11-2	TRBJ2-5	NA	CASSRVPAEETQYF	TGTGCCAGCAGCAGGGTCCCGGCGGAGGAGACCCAGTACTTC
NA	11	TRBV7-2	TRBJ2-1	NA	CASSLVHEQFF	TGTGCCAGCAGCTTAGTCCATGAGCAGTTCTTC
NA	16	TRBV6-6	TRBJ2-7	NA	CASRAPEGQSSYEQYF	TGTGCCAGCAGGGCCCCCGAAGGTCAGAGCTCCTACGAGCAGTACTTC
NA	15	TRBV5-1	TRBJ2-7	NA	CASSLAYTGRGEQYF	TGCGCCAGCAGCTTGGCTTATACAGGGAGGGGCGAGCAGTACTTC
NA	17	TRBV20-1	TRBJ2-5	TRBD2	CSASASLAGEPWETQYF	TGCAGTGCCAGTGCATCCCTAGCGGGAGAGCCCTGGGAGACCCAGTACTTC
NA	12	TRBV12-3/TRBV12-4	TRBJ1-4	NA	CASSYDGEKLFF	TGTGCCAGCAGTTACGACGGGGAAAAACTGTTTTTT
NA	16	TRBV4-2	TRBJ1-6	TRBD1	CASSVRDSSYNSPLHF	TGTGCCAGCAGCGTCCGGGACAGCTCCTATAATTCACCCCTCCACTTT
NA	13	TRBV4-3	TRBJ2-6	NA	CASSPSGANVLTF	TGCGCCAGCAGCCCGTCGGGGGCCAACGTCCTGACTTTC
once	16	TRBV7-9	TRBJ2-7	NA	CASSLGAGSTSHEQYF	TGTGCCAGCAGCTTAGGCGCGGGCAGCACTTCCCACGAGCAGTACTTC
NA	12	TRBV7-2	TRBJ2-3	NA	CASSLFADTQYF	TGTGCCAGCAGCTTATTCGCAGATACGCAGTATTTT
NA	17	TRBV24-1	TRBJ2-6	NA	CATSDSDTSSGANVLTF	TGTGCCACCAGTGACAGTGACACCAGCTCTGGGGCCAACGTCCTGACTTTC
NA	15	TRBV7-2	TRBJ1-2	NA	CASSSWEFGTYGYTF	TGTGCCAGCAGCTCCTGGGAGTTCGGAACCTATGGCTACACCTTC
NA	14	TRBV19	TRBJ1-2	TRBD1	CASSPTGGLSGYTF	TGTGCCAGTAGCCCGACAGGGGGCTTGAGTGGCTACACCTTC
NA	15	TRBV5-1	TRBJ2-7	NA	CASSLEGLISYEQYF	TGCGCCAGCAGCTTGGAAGGCCTAATATCCTACGAGCAGTACTTC
NA	16	TRBV7-9	TRBJ2-7	NA	CASSPGRSTGSYEQYF	TGTGCCAGCAGCCCAGGCAGGAGCACGGGGTCCTACGAGCAGTACTTC
few	15	TRBV18	TRBJ1-1	NA	CASSPSGPKNTEAFF	TGTGCCAGCTCACCCAGCGGACCAAAGAACACTGAAGCTTTCTTT
NA	17	TRBV6-6	TRBJ2-2	TRBD1	CASSQKSGTANTGELFF	TGTGCCAGCAGTCAAAAATCCGGGACAGCGAACACCGGGGAGCTGTTTTTT
NA	13	TRBV6-1	TRBJ1-5	NA	CASSESWNQPQHF	TGTGCCAGCAGTGAAAGTTGGAATCAGCCCCAGCATTTT